The 21 T cell receptor beta chains given below trace back to one sample, sequenced in a study of T cell responses to AZD1222 COVID-19 vaccine. Method: immunoSEQ multiplex PCR; TCRdb's copy keeps in-frame clones and lacks some. The sample has approximately 190,000 clones; 94% are singletons. The starting material was peripheral blood, obtained on day 0 of AZD1222 vaccination. These receptors all stem from an adult in good health.

Only one count was recorded for this clone. The J gene is TRBJ1-5, the V gene TRBV9; the D gene is possibly TRBD1 (6 bases). Germline loops: CDR1 SGDLS, CDR2 YYNGEE. This CDR3 has 13 residues. V lost 3 bases to trimming and J lost 5 bases, with 9 bases between them. As DNA, the CDR3 is TGTGCCAGCAGCGCCGGGGGCTATCAGCCCCAGCATTTT. Translated: CASSAGGYQPQHF.

The chain joins TRBV7-3 to TRBJ2-7; 10 bases agree with TRBD1. Germline V gene sequence: CDR1 SGHTA, CDR2 FQGTGA. With 3 bases clipped from V and 0 bases from J, the junction kept 5 bases outside the gene matches. The CDR3 covers 16 residues. The chain's CDR3 is CASSFPDRGASYEQYF. As DNA, the CDR3 is TGTGCCAGCAGCTTCCCGGACAGGGGGGCCTCCTACGAGCAGTACTTC.

The chain carries TRBV6-5 and TRBJ1-4, with 9 positions matching TRBD1. The CDR3 contains 14 residues. Germline V lookup: CDR1 MNHEY, CDR2 SVGAGI. Unmatched junction bases numbered 5, after V lost 5 bases and J lost 7 bases. The CDR3, as DNA: TGTGCCAGCAGTCGGACAGGGGCGGGTGAAAAACTGTTTTTT. Translating gives CASSRTGAGEKLFF.

The chain employs TRBV2 and TRBJ1-1; D call uncertain. Trimming removed 5 bases from V and 7 bases from J, with 17 bases in between. Germline CDR1 is SNHLY and CDR2 is FYNNEI. The length of the CDR3 is 14 residues. CDR3 in DNA: TGTGCCAGCAGTACGCAGTCCCCAGCGAGTGAAGCTTTCTTT. Its protein product is CASSTQSPASEAFF.

The chain joins TRBV5-1 to TRBJ2-3; 8 bases are shared with TRBD2. CDR1 SGHRS and CDR2 YFSETQ come from the germline V gene. Trimming removed 0 bases from V and 2 bases from J; junction bases left unmatched: 5. CDR3 length: 16 amino acids. CDR3 amino acids: CASSLVAGGTTDTQYF. The CDR3 DNA reads as TGCGCCAGCAGCTTGGTTGCGGGAGGAACCACAGATACGCAGTATTTT.

V and J are TRBV5-5 and TRBJ2-7, with unresolved D. CDR1 SGHKS and CDR2 YYEKEE come from the germline V gene (reference sequence). There are 13 residues in the CDR3. V was pared by 0 bases and J by 3 bases, with 7 bases between. CDR3 loop: CASSLVTFYEQYF. CDR3 sequence (DNA): TGTGCCAGCAGCTTGGTTACATTCTACGAGCAGTACTTC.

The chain recombines TRBV16 with TRBJ1-1; D not certain. CDR3 length equals 15 residues. Germline loops: CDR1 KGHSY, CDR2 FQNENV. Trimming removed 2 bases from V and 5 bases from J, with 15 bases in between. CDR3 DNA: TGTGCCAGCAGCCAAGGTGGCGGGAGTCTGACTGAAGCTTTCTTT. Protein sequence: CASSQGGGSLTEAFF.

The chain is built from TRBV19 and TRBJ1-3; TRBD1 aligns across 7 bases. CDR3 length equals 16 residues. The trim removed 5 bases at V and 4 bases at J, leaving 11 bases unmatched. CDR1 is LNHDA, CDR2 SQIVND, per germline (reference sequence). The CDR3 sequence: CASSLPTGSHGNTIYF. The CDR3 DNA reads as TGTGCCAGTAGTTTACCGACAGGGTCTCACGGAAACACCATATATTTT.

This chain links TRBV28 with TRBJ1-1; TRBD1 is a possible D gene (5 bases). This CDR3 has 11 amino acids. The germline V gene encodes CDR1 MDHEN and CDR2 SYDVKM. The germline V and J ends were trimmed by 3 bases and 8 bases, with 7 bases remaining between them. DNA for the CDR3: TGTGCCAGCAGTTTCGGGGCCGAAGCTTTCTTT. Translating gives CASSFGAEAFF.

The genes are TRBV30 and TRBJ1-3, with 8 bases lining up with TRBD1. From germline, CDR1 is GTSNPN and CDR2 SVGIG (reference sequence). The junction had 7 bases not matched to a gene; V was cut back by 2 bases and J by 1 base. This CDR3 is 16 amino acids long. Here the CDR3 reads CAWSRQGAWSGNTIYF. The DNA for the CDR3 is TGTGCCTGGAGTCGGCAGGGGGCTTGGTCTGGAAACACCATATATTTT.

The chain carries TRBV19 and TRBJ1-5; tentative D call: TRBD1 (6 bases). Germline CDR1 is LNHDA and CDR2 is SQIVND (reference sequence). V lost 1 base and J 0 bases, leaving 7 bases between the germline ends. The CDR3 is 15 residues long. CDR3 protein: CASSIGGASNQPQHF. CDR3 nucleotide sequence: TGTGCCAGTAGTATAGGGGGGGCTAGCAATCAGCCCCAGCATTTT.

This clone was recorded only once. This rearrangement joins TRBV7-9 to TRBJ2-7, with TRBD2 matching 10 bases. Germline CDR1 is SEHNR and CDR2 is FQNEAQ (reference sequence). CDR3 length: 16 amino acids. V shed 2 bases and J 1 base; nucleotides not matched to a gene: 5. The CDR3 region is CASSLTSGTGSYEQYF. For the CDR3, the DNA is TGTGCCAGCAGCTTAACTAGCGGGACTGGATCCTACGAGCAGTACTTC.

This chain uses TRBV7-9 with TRBJ1-5, with 9 bases that match TRBD1. The germline gives CDR1 SEHNR, CDR2 FQNEAQ (reference sequence). V shed 1 base and J 6 bases; nucleotides not matched to a gene: 4. The CDR3 length is 15 residues. The CDR3 DNA sequence: TGTGCCAGCAGCTTAGGGGACAGGGCGGTTCAGCCCCAGCATTTT. Encoded protein: CASSLGDRAVQPQHF.

J is TRBJ1-2 and V is TRBV5-4; 8 bases line up with TRBD1. The CDR3 is 16 amino acids. The germline V gene encodes CDR1 SGHNT and CDR2 YYREEE (reference sequence). V was clipped by 5 bases and J by 3 bases; unmatched bases: 12. Here the CDR3 reads CASRPGGDFSYYGYTF. CDR3 nucleotides: TGTGCCAGCAGGCCAGGGGGCGACTTTTCTTACTATGGCTACACCTTC.

The rearrangement joins TRBV11-2 to TRBJ2-7; D not resolved. Germline assignment: CDR1 SGHAT and CDR2 FQNNGV. This CDR3 region has 14 residues. V was cut by 5 bases and J by 3 bases, with 14 bases left in between. CDR3 loop: CASSPPEHFYEQYF. CDR3 sequence (DNA): TGTGCCAGCAGCCCTCCCGAACACTTCTACGAGCAGTACTTC.

The J gene is TRBJ2-3, the V gene TRBV19; D gene unclear. CDR1 is LNHDA, CDR2 SQIVND, per germline (reference sequence). Trimming took 3 bases from V and 5 from J, leaving 12 bases between them. The CDR3 sequence is 14 residues long. The CDR3: CASSIVTGIDTQYF. Written as DNA, the CDR3 is TGTGCCAGTAGTATTGTCACGGGCATAGATACGCAGTATTTT.

This chain joins TRBV27 and TRBJ2-1, with 8 bases aligning to TRBD2. Germline V lookup: CDR1 MNHEY, CDR2 SMNVEV (reference sequence). This CDR3 spans 13 amino acids. The junction had 3 bases not matched to a gene; V was cut back by 5 bases and J by 6 bases. DNA for the CDR3: TGTGCCAGCAGTCTTACTAGCGGCAATGAGCAGTTCTTC. Encoded protein: CASSLTSGNEQFF.

CDR3 sequence (DNA): TGTGCCAGCTCACCACCCAGGTCGACTGGAAACACCATATATTTT. As protein: CASSPPRSTGNTIYF. The V call is TRBV18, the J call TRBJ1-3; D is undetermined. Germline values: CDR1 KGHSH, CDR2 LQKENI. Trimming removed 0 bases from V and 2 bases from J, with 8 bases in between. The CDR3 has 15 residues.

The genes are TRBV9 and TRBJ1-2; D gene ambiguous. From germline, CDR1 is SGDLS and CDR2 YYNGEE. V was trimmed by 0 bases and J by 7 bases, leaving 13 bases between them. This CDR3 is built from 14 residues. This chain's CDR3 is CASSVAVGGLGYTF. For the CDR3, the DNA is TGTGCCAGCAGCGTAGCGGTCGGAGGCCTTGGCTACACCTTC.

The V call is TRBV20-1, the J call TRBJ2-3; 7 nucleotides align to TRBD2. The CDR3 has 17 amino acids. Trimming cost V 3 bases and J 1 base; bases outside gene matches: 13. CDR1 is DFQATT and CDR2 is SNEGSKA in the germline V gene (reference sequence). The DNA of the CDR3 is TGCAGTGCTAGTCCCCTGCGACTAGCTAGGGGCACAGATACGCAGTATTTT. It specifies CSASPLRLARGTDTQYF.

The CDR3 protein is CASSFYRGYEQYF. DNA for the CDR3: TGTGCCAGCAGTTTTTACAGGGGTTACGAGCAGTACTTC. The V gene is TRBV27, the J gene TRBJ2-7, with 7 bases fitting TRBD1. The V gene's germline CDR1 is MNHEY and CDR2 SMNVEV (reference sequence). The trim removed 3 bases at V and 4 bases at J, leaving 3 bases unmatched. The CDR3 is 13 residues long.